The 5 T cell receptor beta chains below come from one sample, sequenced in a study of PD-1 blockade in classical Hodgkin lymphoma. The repertoire was sequenced with immunoSEQ multiplex PCR; TCRdb's copy has only in-frame clones and lacks some. The sample holds under 25,000 clones, more than 70% seen once. Described time point: cycle 4 day 1 (C4D1), after 5 to 7 weeks of nivolumab. Each patient relapsed following autologous stem cell transplantation, and prior brentuximab vedotin exposure differed. Sequences were derived from peripheral blood mononuclear cells (PBMCs), sampled before the fourth cycle of nivolumab. These receptors all stem from a human donor with classical Hodgkin lymphoma.

In its sample, this clone was seen a few times. The chain couples TRBV27 to TRBJ1-2; the match to TRBD1 covers 7 bases. The CDR3 totals 15 residues. Germline assignment: CDR1 MNHEY and CDR2 SMNVEV (reference sequence). V dropped 5 bases and J dropped 4; count of bases not matched to a gene: 10. The CDR3 is CASSPRQGSSYGYTF. CDR3 sequence (DNA): TGTGCCAGCAGTCCAAGACAGGGAAGTAGCTATGGCTACACCTTC.

The table lists this clone with a few counts. The chain couples TRBV18 to TRBJ1-1; D is unresolved. The germline CDR1 and CDR2 sequences are KGHSH and LQKENI. V gave up 4 bases and J gave up 4 bases, with 7 bases separating them. The CDR3 has 12 amino acids. The CDR3 DNA reads as TGTGCCAGCTCACTGGGGAGCACTGAAGCTTTCTTT. It translates to CASSLGSTEAFF. Using reference TRBV18 and TRBJ1-1 for the parts outside the CDR3, the full variable domain is NAGVMQNPRHLVRRRGQEARLRCSPMKGHSHVYWYRQLPEEGLKFMVYLQKENIIDESGMPKERFSAEFPKEGPSILRIQQVVRGDSAAYFCASSLGSTEAFFGQGTRLTVV.

The chain carries TRBV19 and TRBJ2-6; a weak D match, TRBD1 (5 bases). Germline lookup yields CDR1 LNHDA and CDR2 SQIVND (reference sequence). Trimming took off 6 bases at V and 1 base at J, with 10 bases between the two ends. The CDR3 spans 15 residues. CDR3 loop: CASSERQSGANVLTF. DNA for the CDR3: TGTGCCAGTAGCGAAAGACAGTCTGGGGCCAACGTCCTGACTTTC. The full variable domain, with the rest looked up from reference TRBV19 and TRBJ2-6, is DGGITQSPKYLFRKEGQNVTLSCEQNLNHDAMYWYRQDPGQGLRLIYYSQIVNDFQKGDIAEGYSVSREKKESFPLTVTSAQKNPTAFYLCASSERQSGANVLTFGAGSRLTVL.

The chain joins TRBV27 to TRBJ2-3; TRBD2 aligns across 10 bases. CDR1 MNHEY and CDR2 SMNVEV come from the germline V gene (reference sequence). Trimming cost V 6 bases and J 3 bases; bases outside gene matches: 9. CDR3 length: 16 amino acids. The DNA for the CDR3 is TGTGCCAGCAGACCATTAGCGGGAGGATGGACAGATACGCAGTATTTT. This sequence encodes CASRPLAGGWTDTQYF.

The chain joins TRBV2 to TRBJ2-3, with TRBD2 matching 12 bases. The trim removed 11 bases at V and 2 bases at J, leaving 11 bases unmatched. Germline loops: CDR1 SNHLY, CDR2 FYNNEI. This CDR3 is built from 16 residues. This CDR3 is CAGNPRTSGNTDTQYF. The CDR3 DNA reads TGTGCCGGCAACCCAAGGACTAGCGGGAACACAGATACGCAGTATTTT.